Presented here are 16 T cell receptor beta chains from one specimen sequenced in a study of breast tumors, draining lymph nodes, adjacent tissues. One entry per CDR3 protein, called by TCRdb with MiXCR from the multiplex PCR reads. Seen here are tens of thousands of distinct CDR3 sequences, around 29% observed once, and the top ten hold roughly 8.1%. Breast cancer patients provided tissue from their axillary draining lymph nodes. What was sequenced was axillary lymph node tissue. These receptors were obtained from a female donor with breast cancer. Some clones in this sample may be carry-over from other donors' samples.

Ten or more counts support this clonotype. CDR3 residues: CASSRTSFLVETQYF. The CDR3 nucleotides read TGTGCCAGCTCTCGGACTAGCTTTTTGGTGGAGACCCAGTACTTC. V usage is TRBV18 and J usage is TRBJ2-5; 8 bases align to TRBD2. Trimming took 6 bases from V and 5 from J; bases not matched to a gene: 11. Germline values: CDR1 KGHSH, CDR2 LQKENI. The length of the CDR3 is 15 residues.

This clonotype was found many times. CDR3 nucleotide sequence: TGTGCCAGCAGTGTACACAGGAACACCGGGGAGCTGTTTTTT. Translation gives CASSVHRNTGELFF. The chain combines TRBV6-5 with TRBJ2-2; no reliable D call. Germline assignment: CDR1 MNHEY and CDR2 SVGAGI. Trimming cost V 5 bases and J 1 base, with 8 bases left between them. The CDR3 loop spans 14 amino acids.

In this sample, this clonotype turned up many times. The CDR3 DNA reads as TGTGCCAGCAGGACCGAGGCGAGCTTCGCCTACGAGCAGTACTTC. Translating gives CASRTEASFAYEQYF. V is TRBV6-1 and J is TRBJ2-7, with no clear D. Trimming pared 6 bases from V and 2 bases from J, leaving 17 bases between. This CDR3 comprises 15 residues. Germline CDR1 and CDR2: MNHNS and SASEGT.

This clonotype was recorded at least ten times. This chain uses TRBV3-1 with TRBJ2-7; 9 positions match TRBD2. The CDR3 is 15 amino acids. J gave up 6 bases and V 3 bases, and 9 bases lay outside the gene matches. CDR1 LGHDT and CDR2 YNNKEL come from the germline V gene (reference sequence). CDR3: CASSQRGVAGVEQYF. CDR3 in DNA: TGTGCCAGCAGCCAGAGGGGAGTAGCGGGAGTCGAGCAGTACTTC.

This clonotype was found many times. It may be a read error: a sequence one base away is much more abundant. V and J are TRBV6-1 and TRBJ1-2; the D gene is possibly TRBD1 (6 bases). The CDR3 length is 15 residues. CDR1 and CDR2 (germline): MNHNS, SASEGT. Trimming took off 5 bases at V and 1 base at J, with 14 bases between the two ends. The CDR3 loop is CASSPLGGDNYGYTF. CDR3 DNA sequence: TGTGCCAGCAGTCCTCTAGGGGGGGATAACTATGGCTACACCTTC.

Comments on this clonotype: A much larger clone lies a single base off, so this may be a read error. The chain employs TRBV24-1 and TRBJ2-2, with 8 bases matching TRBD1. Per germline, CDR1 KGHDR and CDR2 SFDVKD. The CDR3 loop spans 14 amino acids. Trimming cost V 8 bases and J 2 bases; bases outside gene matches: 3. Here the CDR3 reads CATIAGGNTGELFF. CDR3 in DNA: TGTGCCACCATAGCAGGGGGCAACACCGGGGAGCTGTTTTTT.

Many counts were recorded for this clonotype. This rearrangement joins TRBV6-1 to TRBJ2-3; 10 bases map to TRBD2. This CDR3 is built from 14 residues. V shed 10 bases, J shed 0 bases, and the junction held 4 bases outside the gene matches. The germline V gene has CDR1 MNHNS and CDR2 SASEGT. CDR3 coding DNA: TGTGCCACCGCGACTAGCGGGAGCACAGATACGCAGTATTTT. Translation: CATATSGSTDTQYF.

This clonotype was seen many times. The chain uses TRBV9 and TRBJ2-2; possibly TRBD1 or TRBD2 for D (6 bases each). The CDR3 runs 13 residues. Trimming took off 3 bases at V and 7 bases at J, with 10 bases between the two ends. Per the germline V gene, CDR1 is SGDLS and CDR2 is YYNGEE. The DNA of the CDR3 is TGTGCCAGCAGCGGAGGAGGGGGCGGGGAGCTGTTTTTT. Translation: CASSGGGGGELFF.

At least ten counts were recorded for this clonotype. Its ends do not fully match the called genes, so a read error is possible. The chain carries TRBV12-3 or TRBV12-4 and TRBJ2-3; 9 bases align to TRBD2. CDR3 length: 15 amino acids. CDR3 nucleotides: TGTGCCAGCAGATTCGCCGGGACTAGCATAGATACGCAGTATTTT. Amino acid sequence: CASRFAGTSIDTQYF.

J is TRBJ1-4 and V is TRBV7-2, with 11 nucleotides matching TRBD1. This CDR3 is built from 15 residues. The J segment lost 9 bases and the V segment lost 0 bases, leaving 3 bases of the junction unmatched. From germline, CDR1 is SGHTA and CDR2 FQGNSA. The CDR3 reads CASSLAGQGVKKLFF. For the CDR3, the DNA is TGTGCCAGCAGCTTAGCGGGACAGGGGGTCAAAAAACTGTTTTTT.

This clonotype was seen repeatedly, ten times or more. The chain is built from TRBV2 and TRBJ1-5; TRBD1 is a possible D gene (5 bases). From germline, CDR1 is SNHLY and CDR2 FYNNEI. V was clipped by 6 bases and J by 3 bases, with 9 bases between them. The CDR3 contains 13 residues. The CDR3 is CASRRGSNQPQHF. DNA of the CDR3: TGTGCCAGCAGGAGGGGATCCAATCAGCCCCAGCATTTT.

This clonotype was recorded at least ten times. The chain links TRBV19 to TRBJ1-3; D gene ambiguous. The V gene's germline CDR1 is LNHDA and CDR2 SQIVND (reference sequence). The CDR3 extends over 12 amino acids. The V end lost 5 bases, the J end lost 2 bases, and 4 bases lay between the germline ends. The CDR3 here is CASSGAGNTIYF. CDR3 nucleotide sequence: TGTGCCAGTAGTGGGGCTGGAAACACCATATATTTT.

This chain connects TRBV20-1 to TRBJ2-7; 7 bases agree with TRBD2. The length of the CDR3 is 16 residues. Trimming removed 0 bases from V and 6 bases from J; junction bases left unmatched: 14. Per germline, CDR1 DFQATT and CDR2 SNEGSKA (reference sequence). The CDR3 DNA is TGCAGTGCTAGAGATATGGGAGGGACCACCGGTTTCGAGCAGTACTTC. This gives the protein CSARDMGGTTGFEQYF.

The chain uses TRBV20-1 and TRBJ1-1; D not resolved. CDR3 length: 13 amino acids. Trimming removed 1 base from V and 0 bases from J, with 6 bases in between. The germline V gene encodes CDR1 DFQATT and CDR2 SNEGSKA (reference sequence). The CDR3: CSARGSLNTEAFF. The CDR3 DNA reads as TGCAGTGCTAGAGGCAGCCTGAACACTGAAGCTTTCTTT.

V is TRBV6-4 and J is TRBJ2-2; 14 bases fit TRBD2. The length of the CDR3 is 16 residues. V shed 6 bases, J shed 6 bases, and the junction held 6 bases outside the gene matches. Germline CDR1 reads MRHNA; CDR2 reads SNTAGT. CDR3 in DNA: TGTGCCAGCAGCGAGGGACTAGCGGGGGTAGCCGGGGAGCTGTTTTTT. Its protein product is CASSEGLAGVAGELFF.

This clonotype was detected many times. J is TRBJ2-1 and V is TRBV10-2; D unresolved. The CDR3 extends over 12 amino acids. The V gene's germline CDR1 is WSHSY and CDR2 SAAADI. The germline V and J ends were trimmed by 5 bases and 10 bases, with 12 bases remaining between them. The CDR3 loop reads CASSLALREQFF. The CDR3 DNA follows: TGCGCCAGCAGTCTGGCTCTTCGGGAGCAGTTCTTC.